Detailed here is one T cell receptor beta chain. This clone's antigen is unknown. No much larger clonotype is one base removed from it; base qualities were not supplied. The germline V gene (reference sequence) gives CDR1 as MNHEY and CDR2 as SMNVEV. From V the trimming removes 4 bases and from J it removes 4 bases, while the gene matches leave 1 base of the junction unaccounted for. The CDR3 has 13 amino acids, counting the end cysteine and phenylalanine. The sequence is cut down to CDR3 DNA, 39 bases in frame from base 1. The sample belongs to a study of blood T cells in healthy people across ages (dated by TCRdb to the mid-2010s). For the wider study: In model experiments, template switching captured roughly one uniquely barcoded TCR beta cDNA molecule for every two T cells. The study measured age-related changes in TCR beta repertoire diversity using deep sequencing normalized with unique cDNA molecular identifiers. The donors were split into four age groups: young (average 16 years), middle-aged (around 40), aged (over 55) and long-lived (more than 80). To avoid experimental bias, donors of different ages were spread randomly across the sequencing lanes. For two donors (one aged 18 to 30 and one aged 80 or older), the study analyzed two additional independent replicas of 1 million unique cDNA reads from the same blood draw. Overall study results and their limits: As age increased, observed TCR beta diversity per million T cells dropped in a roughly linear way, and a significant reduction was already evident by age roughly 36. Estimates of total diversity based on one million sequenced T cells were considered lower bounds and underestimates. Since profiling was done on bulk unsorted PBMCs, naive and antigen-experienced compartments could not be conclusively compared. Compared with the aged group, more naive CD4+ T cells, fewer expanded clones and increased TCR diversity were shown by the long-lived group, suggesting age selection. Because the CMV infection status of the donors was unknown, age-related changes in expanded clonotypes may potentially have been confounded. The percentage of naive T cells measured by flow cytometry correlated strongly with observed TCR beta diversity.

Systemically healthy Caucasian individuals from Russia, some 36 in total and aged roughly 6 to 100 years, were included as donors. Around 10 milliliters of peripheral blood were collected from each donor into EDTA-treated Vacutainer tubes. Ficoll-Paque density-gradient centrifugation was used to isolate PBMCs, with at least 7 million per sample. Total RNA was extracted from PBMCs with Trizol reagent, with at least 6 micrograms obtained per sample. For every donor, an aliquot of PBMCs went through flow cytometry to measure the percentages of naive CD45RAhigh/CD27high T cells. The library was generated by 5' RACE. Instrument on record: Illumina HiSeq 2500. A second roughly 6 to 12 cycle PCR used a sample-barcoded 5' primer and a J-beta primer mix. A template-switch 5' adaptor carrying 12 random nucleotides introduced a unique molecular identifier onto each TCR beta cDNA molecule. At least 2.5 million CDR3-containing paired-end reads were obtained from each sample. First-strand cDNA synthesis was performed from all RNA using the Mint cDNA synthesis kit, with priming by a TRBC-specific oligonucleotide. Following uracil-DNA glycosylase treatment, all cDNA underwent a first 18-cycle PCR with the universal primers M1SS and BC2_uni_R. The study's own analysis went as follows. Each sample was normalized by randomly selecting 1 million high-quality reads, each carrying a distinct molecular identifier. Reads sharing molecular identifiers were discarded rather than binned into consensus sequences. MiTCR, run with a Q25 quality threshold and the strictest error-elimination algorithm, handled CDR3 identification, clonotype clustering and error correction. A nonparametric unseen species model with Euler transformation was used to estimate lower-bound total TCR beta diversity. In TCRdb, the public reads were trimmed at Q25 with fastp and aligned with MiXCR, with productive beta chains retained. Rows with a matching CDR3 protein are joined into one entry that keeps the most common DNA and genes. These V and J calls derive from TCRdb rather than the authors' analysis. The sample table holds hundreds of thousands of distinct CDR3 sequences, of which about 34% were seen once. The ten largest clones take up 15% of the sample.

The sequencing input was blood. This receptor chain uses TRBV27 and TRBJ2-5, and TRBD1 aligns with 9 junction nucleotides. The sequence was obtained from an elderly woman in good health. Donor details come from another sample of the same person, matched by shared clones. The nucleotides are TGTGCCAGCAGTTGGACAGGGGTAGAGACCCAGTACTTC. Its protein is CASSWTGVETQYF.